The following is a TCR beta chain sequence with its context. This sample was included in a study of blood T cell repertoires in COVID-19. Background on the study: Italy, Spain and the United States were the sources of the convalescent and acute COVID-19 samples. T cells, B-cell-depleted T cells, or PBMCs supplied cDNA or gDNA.

V lost 4 bases, J lost 4 bases, and 13 bases lay in between. This CDR3 is built from 14 residues. Germline loops: CDR1 SGHAT, CDR2 FQNNGV. In the original workflow: Using reference gene primer amplification, nucleated cell counts were estimated. The data were produced by immunoSEQ multiplex PCR, yet TCRdb's version contains in-frame clones alone and is incomplete. D and trimming come from the DNA, and the V and J calls and clone size come from that table. The table lists approximately 170,000 clones, approximately 86% of them singletons. The material sequenced was peripheral blood. The sequence was collected from a young man with acute or convalescent COVID-19. The chain carries TRBV11-2 and TRBJ2-5; D remains ambiguous. CDR3 protein: CASSSTTSSETQYF. CDR3 sequence (DNA): TGTGCCAGCAGCTCGACGACAAGCTCAGAGACCCAGTACTTC.